Given below is one T cell receptor (beta chain) in context. Per the authors' pipeline: Amplification of reference gene primers provided the estimated nucleated cell counts. The method was immunoSEQ multiplex PCR; TCRdb's version includes in-frame clones alone and lacks a portion of them. That table is the source of V, J and clone size, and D and trimming were worked out from the DNA. Of some 120,000 clones in the sample, less than 90% were seen once. This specimen belongs to a study of blood T cell repertoires in COVID-19. Study at large: Samples representing acute and convalescent COVID-19 were sourced from the United States, Italy and Spain. From T cells, B-cell-depleted T cells, or PBMCs came the material, which was cDNA or gDNA.

V lost 3 bases to trimming and J lost 6 bases; unmatched junction nucleotides: 10. CDR3 size: 15 residues. CDR1 SNHLY and CDR2 FYNNEI come from the germline V gene. This clonotype was sampled from a man between 70 and 80 years old with acute or convalescent COVID-19. The chain has TRBV2 and TRBJ1-1; 7 bases map to TRBD1. The sample consisted of peripheral blood. The CDR3 bases are TGTGCCAGCAGTGAGTTGGAGGGGGCGCAGGCTGAAGCTTTCTTT. The encoded protein is CASSELEGAQAEAFF.